Listed below are T cell receptor beta chains from one sample, sequenced in a study of blood T cell repertoires in COVID-19. The assay was immunoSEQ multiplex PCR, and TCRdb's table has in-frame clones only and misses some. This table has fewer than 75,000 clones, around 84% appearing once. Material for sequencing was peripheral blood. The receptors come from a man aged 50-59 years with active COVID-19. Both conserved end residues are part of each CDR3. The D gene is left open where the match is weak. Expanded clones get a size class; other rows say once, few or many, or leave the size out.

V: TRBV6-6
size: -
J: TRBJ2-7
D: TRBD2
DNA: TGTGCCAGCAGTTACTCGCCGGGGGGCGAGCAGTACTTC
CDR3: CASSYSPGGEQYF

V: TRBV6-5
size: -
J: TRBJ1-4
D: -
DNA: TGTGCCAGCAGTTACTCGGACAGTGAAAAACTGTTTTTT
CDR3: CASSYSDSEKLFF

V: TRBV3-1/TRBV3-2
size: -
J: TRBJ1-6
D: -
DNA: TGTGCCAGCAGCCAAGAAGGGACATCATTTGACAGCCTCCACTTT
CDR3: CASSQEGTSFDSLHF

V: TRBV5-5
size: -
J: TRBJ1-2
D: -
DNA: TGTGCCAGCACCGACCTCCTGGGTCTAAAGGGGGACTATGGCTACACCTTC
CDR3: CASTDLLGLKGDYGYTF

V: TRBV7-8
size: -
J: TRBJ2-3
D: TRBD2
DNA: TGTGCCAGCAGCTTAGTATTCGTAGCGGGGCTAAGCACAGATACGCAGTATTTT
CDR3: CASSLVFVAGLSTDTQYF

V: TRBV6-5
size: -
J: TRBJ1-2
D: -
DNA: TGTGCCGGCGATTACGGGGGGCGAGATGGCTACACCTTC
CDR3: CAGDYGGRDGYTF

V: TRBV6-5
size: -
J: TRBJ2-7
D: TRBD1
DNA: TGTGCCAGCACCCGCGAGGACAGGGCACGTTACGAGCAGTACTTC
CDR3: CASTREDRARYEQYF

V: TRBV6-5
size: few
J: TRBJ2-7
D: TRBD2
DNA: TGTGCCAGCAGTCCGGGACTAGCGGGGGACGAGCAGTACTTC
CDR3: CASSPGLAGDEQYF

V: TRBV7-9
size: -
J: TRBJ1-6
D: -
DNA: TGTGCCAGCAGCTCCCAGGGGACGGGAAATTCACCCCTCCACTTT
CDR3: CASSSQGTGNSPLHF

V: TRBV6-2/TRBV6-3
size: few
J: TRBJ1-1
D: -
DNA: TGTGCCAGCAGTCCCCGGGCCAGGGTGAACACTGAAGCTTTCTTT
CDR3: CASSPRARVNTEAFF

V: TRBV11-2
size: -
J: TRBJ2-7
D: TRBD1
DNA: TGTGCCAGCAGCTCGAGGGGACAGGATTCCTACGAGCAGTACTTC
CDR3: CASSSRGQDSYEQYF

V: TRBV10-2
size: -
J: TRBJ2-1
D: TRBD2
DNA: TGCGCCAGCAGTGTCGGACTAGCGGGTTCCTACAATGAGCAGTTCTTC
CDR3: CASSVGLAGSYNEQFF